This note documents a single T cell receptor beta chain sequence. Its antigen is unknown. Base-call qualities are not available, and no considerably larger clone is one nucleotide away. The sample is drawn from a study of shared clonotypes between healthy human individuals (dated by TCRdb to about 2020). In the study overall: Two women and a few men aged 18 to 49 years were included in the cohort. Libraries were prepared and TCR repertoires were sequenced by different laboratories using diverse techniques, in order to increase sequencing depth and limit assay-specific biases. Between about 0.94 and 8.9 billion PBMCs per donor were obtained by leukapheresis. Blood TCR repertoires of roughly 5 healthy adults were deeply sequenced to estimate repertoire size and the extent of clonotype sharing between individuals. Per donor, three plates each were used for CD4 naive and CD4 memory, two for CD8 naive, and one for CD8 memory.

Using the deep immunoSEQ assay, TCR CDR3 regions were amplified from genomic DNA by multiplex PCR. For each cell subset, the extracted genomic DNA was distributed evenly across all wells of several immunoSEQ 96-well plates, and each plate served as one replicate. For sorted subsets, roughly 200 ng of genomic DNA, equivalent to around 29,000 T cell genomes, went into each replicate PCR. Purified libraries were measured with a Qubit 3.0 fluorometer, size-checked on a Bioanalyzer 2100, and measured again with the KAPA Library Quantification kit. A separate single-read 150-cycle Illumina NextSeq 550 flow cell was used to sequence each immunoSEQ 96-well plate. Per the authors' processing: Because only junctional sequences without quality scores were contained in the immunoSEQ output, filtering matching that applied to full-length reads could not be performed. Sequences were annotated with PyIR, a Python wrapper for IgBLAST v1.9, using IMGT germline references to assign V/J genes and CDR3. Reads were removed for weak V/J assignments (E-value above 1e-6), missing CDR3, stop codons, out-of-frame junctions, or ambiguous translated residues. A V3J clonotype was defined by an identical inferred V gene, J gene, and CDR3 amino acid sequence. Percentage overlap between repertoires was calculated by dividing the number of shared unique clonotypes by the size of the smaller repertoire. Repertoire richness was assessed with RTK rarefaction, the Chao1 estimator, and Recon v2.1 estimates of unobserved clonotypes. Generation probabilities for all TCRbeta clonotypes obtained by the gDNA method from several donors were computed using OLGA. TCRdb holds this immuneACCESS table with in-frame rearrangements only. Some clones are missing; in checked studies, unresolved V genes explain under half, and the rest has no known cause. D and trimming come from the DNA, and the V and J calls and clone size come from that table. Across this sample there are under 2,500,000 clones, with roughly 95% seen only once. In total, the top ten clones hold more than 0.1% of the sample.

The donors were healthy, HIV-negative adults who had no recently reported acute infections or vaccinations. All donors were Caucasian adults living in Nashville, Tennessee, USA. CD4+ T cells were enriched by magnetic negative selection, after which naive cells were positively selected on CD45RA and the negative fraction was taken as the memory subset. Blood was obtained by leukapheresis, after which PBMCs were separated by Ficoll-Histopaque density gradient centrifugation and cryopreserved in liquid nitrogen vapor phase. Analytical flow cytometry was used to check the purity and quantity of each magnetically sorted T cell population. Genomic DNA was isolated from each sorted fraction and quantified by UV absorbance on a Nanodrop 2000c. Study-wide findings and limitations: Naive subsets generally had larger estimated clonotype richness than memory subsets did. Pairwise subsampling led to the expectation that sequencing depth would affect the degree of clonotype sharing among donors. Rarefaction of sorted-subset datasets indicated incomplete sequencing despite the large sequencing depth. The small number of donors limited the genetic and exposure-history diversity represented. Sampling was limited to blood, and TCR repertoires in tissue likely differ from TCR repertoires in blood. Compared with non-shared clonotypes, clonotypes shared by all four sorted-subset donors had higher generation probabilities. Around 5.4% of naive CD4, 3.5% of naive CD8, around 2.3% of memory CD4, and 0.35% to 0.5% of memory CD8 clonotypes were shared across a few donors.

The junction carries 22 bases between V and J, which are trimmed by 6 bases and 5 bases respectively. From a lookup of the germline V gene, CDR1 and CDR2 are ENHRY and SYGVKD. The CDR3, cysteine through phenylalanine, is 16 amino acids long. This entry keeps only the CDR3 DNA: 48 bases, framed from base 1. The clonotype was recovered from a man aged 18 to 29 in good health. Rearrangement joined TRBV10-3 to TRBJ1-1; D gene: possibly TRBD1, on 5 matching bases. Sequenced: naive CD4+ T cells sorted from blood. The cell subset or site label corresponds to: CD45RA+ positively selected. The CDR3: CAIRGGSTGGKTEAFF. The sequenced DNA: TGTGCCATCAGGGGGGGTAGCACAGGAGGGAAGACTGAAGCTTTCTTT.